The 27 T cell receptor beta chains presented below share a single source sample, sequenced in a study of T cells in women clearing cervical HPV infection. Measured with immunoSEQ multiplex PCR; TCRdb has only the in-frame clones, and not every one. The data show more than 30,000 clones, and the top ten clones hold 3.7%. The material sequenced was blood buffy coat. These TCRs come from a woman between 18 and 70 years old with a cervical HPV16 infection that either progressed to CIN3+ or cleared (not recorded which).

By frequency, this clone registers medium-sized. The DNA ends 3 residues before the CDR3 does, and the rest of the CDR3 is filled in from the germline J gene. The chain combines TRBV30 with TRBJ2-2, with 11 bases that match TRBD2. Germline loops: CDR1 GTSNPN, CDR2 SVGIG (reference sequence). This CDR3 has 16 amino acids. After removal of 7 bases from V and 2 bases from J, the junction contained 9 bases not matched to a gene. CDR3 sequence reads: CAYLAGGSVNTGELFF. CDR3 DNA, as far as it was read: TGTGCCTATTTAGCGGGAGGGTCAGTAAACACCGGGGAG.

A word on this clone: Sequencing ends 3 residues short of the CDR3 end; the germline J gene provides the rest. The chain uses TRBV7-2 and TRBJ2-4; a possible D gene is TRBD1 (5 bases). The CDR3 spans 15 residues. The V gene lost 8 bases and the J gene lost 0 bases, with 14 bases spanning the gap. From germline, CDR1 is SGHTA and CDR2 FQGNSA. This CDR3 reads CASVRQRGAKNIQYF. CDR3 DNA (partial): TGTGCCAGCGTCCGTCAAAGGGGAGCCAAAAACATT.

CDR3 DNA, as far as it was read: TGTGCCAGCTCACCTGATAGAGGGACAGGGACA. It codes for CASSPDRGTGT. In full, the CDR3 is CASSPDRGTGTAFF. The chain carries TRBV18 and TRBJ1-1, with 9 bases aligning to TRBD1. Read coverage stops 3 residues before the CDR3 terminus; the germline J gene supplies the remainder. Looked up from germline, CDR1 is KGHSH and CDR2 is LQKENI. CDR3 length equals 14 residues.

Worth noting for this clone: The observed sequence ends 3 residues before the CDR3 terminus, with the missing tail filled in from the germline J gene. J is TRBJ1-2 and V is TRBV20-1; D may be TRBD1 (5 bases). V was clipped by 6 bases and J by 7 bases, with 15 bases between them. This CDR3 has 12 residues. Germline-derived CDR1 and CDR2 are DFQATT and SNEGSKA (reference sequence). CDR3 in amino acids: CSALQSRGGYTF. The CDR3 DNA, read in part, is TGCAGTGCCCTGCAGAGTAGGGGTGGC.

In regard to this clone: The read terminates 3 residues ahead of where the CDR3 ends, so the germline J gene completes it. Other nucleotide sequences in the sample specify the same CDR3. This chain connects TRBV6-1 to TRBJ2-5; D is possibly TRBD1 (5 bases). This CDR3 contains 13 residues. Trimming stripped 2 bases from V and 4 bases from J, with 8 bases between. CDR1 MNHNS and CDR2 SASEGT come from the germline V gene. CDR3 DNA (partial): TGTGCCAGCAGTGAACAGGGAAGAGAGACC. This sequence encodes CASSEQGRET. The whole CDR3 protein is CASSEQGRETQYF.

Details on this clone: The DNA ends 3 residues before the CDR3 does, and the rest of the CDR3 is filled in from the germline J gene. The chain employs TRBV3-1 (or the pseudogene TRBV3-2) and TRBJ1-6, with TRBD1 matching over 7 bases. The ends lost 1 base at V and 11 bases at J; junction bases unmatched: 11. Germline-derived CDR1 and CDR2 are LGHDT and YNNKEL (reference sequence). This CDR3 spans 16 amino acids. The sequenced CDR3 bases are TGTGCCAGCAGCCAAGGTTCGGGACAGAGGGGCCCACCC. This sequence encodes CASSQGSGQRGPP. The complete CDR3 protein is CASSQGSGQRGPPLHF.

With regard to this clone: The read ends 3 residues shy of where the CDR3 ends; the end is completed using the germline J gene. The chain links TRBV6-1 to TRBJ2-3; 13 bases align to TRBD2. The CDR3 runs 16 residues. V lost 1 base to trimming and J lost 6 bases; unmatched junction nucleotides: 4. CDR1 is MNHNS and CDR2 is SASEGT in the germline V gene. This CDR3 reads CASSEETSGRADTQYF. Incomplete CDR3 DNA: TGTGCCAGCAGTGAAGAAACTAGCGGGAGGGCGGATACG.

Points on this clone: The sequence runs out 3 residues before the end of the CDR3; the remainder is reconstructed from the germline J gene. The V gene is TRBV7-2, the J gene TRBJ2-1, with 8 nucleotides matching TRBD1. V dropped 5 bases and J dropped 8; count of bases not matched to a gene: 5. CDR1 and CDR2 from the germline V gene are SGHTA and FQGNSA. The CDR3 spans 13 residues. CDR3 DNA (partial): TGTGCCAGCAGCCTGGACAGGGTCGATGAG. As protein: CASSLDRVDE. The full CDR3 sequence reads CASSLDRVDEQFF.

On this clone: The read comes to an end 3 residues before the CDR3 does, leaving the germline J gene to fill in the end. V and J are TRBV19 and TRBJ1-5, with D perhaps TRBD1 (5 bases). This CDR3 region has 13 residues. In germline, CDR1 is LNHDA, CDR2 SQIVND (reference sequence). Trimming stripped 6 bases from V and 7 bases from J, with 13 bases between. The CDR3 sequence is CASRQGSWQPQHF. CDR3 bases read: TGTGCCAGTAGGCAGGGCAGTTGGCAGCCC.

Comment on this clone: The read comes to an end 3 residues before the CDR3 does, leaving the germline J gene to fill in the end. J is TRBJ1-1 and V is TRBV5-4; possibly TRBD1 for D (5 bases). Per the germline V gene, CDR1 is SGHNT and CDR2 is YYREEE (reference sequence). V was trimmed by 4 bases and J by 5 bases, leaving 12 bases between them. The CDR3 has 13 residues. Partial CDR3 DNA: TGTGCCAGCAGCCGCGCCGGGGGGACTGAA. This sequence encodes CASSRAGGTE. The full CDR3 is CASSRAGGTEAFF.

To note about this clone: The DNA ends 3 residues before the CDR3 does, and the rest of the CDR3 is filled in from the germline J gene. This sequence joins TRBV19 and TRBJ1-5, with 9 nucleotides matching TRBD1. CDR3 length: 16 residues. Germline CDR1 LNHDA, CDR2 SQIVND (reference sequence). Trimming cost V 5 bases and J 2 bases; bases outside gene matches: 7. CDR3 bases read: TGTGCCAGTAGTGACCGACAGGGGGGAGGCAATCAGCCC. This gives the protein CASSDRQGGGNQP. The full CDR3 protein reads CASSDRQGGGNQPQHF.

About this clone: The CDR3 end is not reached by the read, which stops 3 residues before it; the germline J gene fills it in. This chain joins TRBV5-4 and TRBJ1-2; perhaps TRBD1 as D (6 bases). Trimming took off 3 bases at V and 0 bases at J, with 9 bases between the two ends. CDR3 length: 14 amino acids. The germline CDR1 and CDR2 sequences are SGHNT and YYREEE (reference sequence). The sequenced part of the CDR3 DNA is TGTGCCAGCAGCTGGACAGATTCTAACTATGGC. Amino acid sequence: CASSWTDSNYG. The full CDR3 is CASSWTDSNYGYTF.

Worth noting for this clone: The sequenced fragment ends 3 residues before the CDR3 boundary, so the rest is inferred from the germline J gene. The chain combines TRBV2 with TRBJ1-3; 8 bases align to TRBD1. This CDR3 comprises 16 residues. The germline CDR1 and CDR2 sequences are SNHLY and FYNNEI. V was clipped by 5 bases and J by 0 bases; unmatched bases: 6. CDR3 sequence reads: CASSLSQGASGNTIYF. Incomplete CDR3 DNA: TGTGCCAGCAGTTTGAGCCAGGGGGCCTCTGGAAACACC.

With respect to this clone: The CDR3 goes on 3 residues after the read ends, and that part is filled in from the germline J gene. The V and J genes are TRBV7-9 and TRBJ1-1; D gene uncertain. Germline CDR1 and CDR2: SEHNR and FQNEAQ (reference sequence). V was cut by 10 bases and J by 6 bases, with 15 bases left in between. The CDR3 loop spans 12 amino acids. CDR3 DNA, as far as it was read: TGTGCCACACGGAGTTCTAGGCCTGAA. Protein product: CATRSSRPE. The whole CDR3 sequence is CATRSSRPEAFF.

As for this clone: The CDR3 is cut off 3 residues early in the read; its end comes from the germline J gene. This chain joins TRBV28 and TRBJ1-1; possibly TRBD1 for D (5 bases). The CDR3 covers 13 residues. From germline, CDR1 is MDHEN and CDR2 SYDVKM. V lost 3 bases and J lost 7, with 12 bases in between. The sequenced CDR3 bases are TGTGCCAGCAGTTTGGGGGGAAGGGGTGAA. Translation gives CASSLGGRGE. The whole CDR3 sequence reads CASSLGGRGEAFF.

A remark on this clone: The CDR3 end is not reached by the read, which stops 3 residues before it; the germline J gene fills it in. The chain is built from TRBV28 and TRBJ2-5; TRBD2 matches at 9 bases. J lost 7 bases, V lost 1 base, and 4 bases had no gene match. The germline V gene encodes CDR1 MDHEN and CDR2 SYDVKM. The CDR3 sequence is 14 residues long. CDR3 in amino acids: CASSLSGRGGTQYF. The covered CDR3 bases are TGTGCCAGCAGTTTATCAGGGCGGGGGGGGACC.

As for this clone: The CDR3 end is not reached by the read, which stops 3 residues before it; the germline J gene fills it in. The chain joins TRBV7-9 to TRBJ1-1; unclear D gene. The ends were cut back, 5 bases at V and 1 base at J, with 14 bases in the middle. The CDR3 has 15 residues. Germline CDR1 and CDR2: SEHNR and FQNEAQ (reference sequence). The CDR3 here is CASSGSRRRNTEAFF. The CDR3 bases that were read are TGTGCCAGCAGCGGCTCGCGGAGAAGGAACACTGAA.

Points on this clone: The read falls 3 residues short of the CDR3 end, and the missing part is taken from the germline J gene. The chain recombines TRBV19 with TRBJ1-5; TRBD1 might be the D (5 bases). V shed 5 bases and J shed 1 base, with 9 bases lying between them. Germline-derived CDR1 and CDR2 are LNHDA and SQIVND (reference sequence). The CDR3 totals 14 residues. This CDR3 reads CASSGAGSNQPQHF. The part of the CDR3 DNA that was read is TGTGCCAGTAGTGGGGCAGGGAGCAATCAGCCC.

Concerning this clone: The read gets to within 3 residues of the CDR3 end, and the germline J gene fills in the rest. This chain uses TRBV5-1 with TRBJ1-1; perhaps TRBD1 as D (5 bases). CDR3 length equals 14 residues. Germline V gene sequence: CDR1 SGHRS, CDR2 YFSETQ. Trimming cost V 2 bases and J 4 bases, with 12 bases left between them. The covered CDR3 bases are TGCGCCAGCAGCTTAACAGGAGAGAGCACTGAA. Protein sequence: CASSLTGESTE. The full-length CDR3 reads as CASSLTGESTEAFF.

Regarding this clone: The read stops 3 residues short of the end of the CDR3; the missing end is completed from the germline J gene. This chain links TRBV20-1 with TRBJ2-7; 11 nucleotides align to TRBD1. Trimming took 1 base from V and 3 from J; bases not matched to a gene: 8. This CDR3 region has 16 residues. Germline V gives CDR1 DFQATT, CDR2 SNEGSKA (reference sequence). CDR3 in amino acids: CSARGSGTGGIYEQYF. The CDR3 bases that were read are TGCAGTGCTAGAGGGAGTGGGACAGGGGGTATCTACGAG.

As concerns this clone: The DNA ends 3 residues before the CDR3 does, and the rest of the CDR3 is filled in from the germline J gene. The V gene is TRBV13, the J gene TRBJ1-3; D is possibly TRBD1 (6 bases). The V gene lost 5 bases and the J gene lost 0 bases, with 8 bases spanning the gap. The germline CDR1 and CDR2 sequences are PRHDT and FYEKMQ (reference sequence). CDR3 length: 14 residues. The CDR3 region is CASSHRDSGNTIYF. Incomplete CDR3 DNA: TGTGCCAGCAGCCACAGGGACTCTGGAAACACC.

In regard to this clone: The read terminates 3 residues before the CDR3 end, so the remaining end is supplied by the germline J gene. The V gene is TRBV7-2, the J gene TRBJ2-5, with unresolved D. The CDR3 totals 14 residues. Trimming removed 1 base from V and 0 bases from J, with 6 bases in between. From germline, CDR1 is SGHTA and CDR2 FQGNSA. This chain's CDR3 is CASSLGGYQETQYF. The covered CDR3 bases are TGTGCCAGCAGCTTAGGCGGCTACCAAGAGACC.

On this clone: The read falls 3 residues short of the CDR3 end, and the missing part is taken from the germline J gene. This chain uses TRBV2 with TRBJ1-4; TRBD1 agrees at 8 bases. The CDR3 is 15 residues long. The J segment lost 5 bases and the V segment lost 2 bases, leaving 4 bases of the junction unmatched. CDR1 and CDR2 (germline): SNHLY, FYNNEI. The chain's CDR3 is CASSERAGGNEKLFF. The CDR3 DNA, read in part, is TGTGCCAGCAGTGAACGGGCAGGGGGCAATGAAAAA.

With respect to this clone: Read coverage stops 3 residues before the CDR3 terminus; the germline J gene supplies the remainder. The chain recombines TRBV6-2 or TRBV6-3 with TRBJ1-1; a possible D gene is TRBD1 (6 bases). This CDR3 region has 15 residues. Trimming removed 1 base from V and 5 bases from J, with 14 bases in between. Germline assignment: CDR1 MNHEY and CDR2 SVGEGT. CDR3 DNA, as far as it was read: TGTGCCAGCAGTTACTACGGACAGACGGGGACTGAA. Amino acid sequence: CASSYYGQTGTE. The CDR3 as a whole reads CASSYYGQTGTEAFF.

Of note for this clone: With the read ending 3 residues before the CDR3 end, the germline J gene is used to fill in that end. Other nucleotide sequences in the sample specify the same CDR3. The rearrangement joins TRBV20-1 to TRBJ1-2, with TRBD1 identical over 10 bases. CDR1 is DFQATT, CDR2 SNEGSKA, per germline (reference sequence). The CDR3 is 12 amino acids. The CDR3 DNA, read in part, is TGCAGTGCCCTTGGGACAGGGGACGGC. It is translated as CSALGTGDG. From start to end, the CDR3 is CSALGTGDGYTF.

The part of the CDR3 DNA that was read is TGTGCCAGCAGCGGCCGGGACAGGGGGGGCGAG. Amino acids: CASSGRDRGGE. The entire CDR3 reads CASSGRDRGGEQYF. The chain carries TRBV7-9 and TRBJ2-7, with 11 nucleotides matching TRBD1. With the read ending 3 residues before the CDR3 end, the germline J gene is used to fill in that end. The CDR3 contains 14 residues. Germline values: CDR1 SEHNR, CDR2 FQNEAQ (reference sequence). Unmatched junction bases numbered 6, after V lost 5 bases and J lost 6 bases.

By frequency, this clone is medium-sized. Sequencing ends 3 residues short of the CDR3 end; the germline J gene provides the rest. The chain has TRBV13 and TRBJ2-3; 9 bases match TRBD1. The V gene's germline CDR1 is PRHDT and CDR2 FYEKMQ (reference sequence). The CDR3 runs 16 residues. J gave up 4 bases and V 2 bases, and 7 bases lay outside the gene matches. The covered CDR3 bases are TGTGCCAGCAGCTTATCGGGGACAGGGCTCCCAGATACG. Amino acid sequence: CASSLSGTGLPDT. The whole CDR3 region reads CASSLSGTGLPDTQYF.